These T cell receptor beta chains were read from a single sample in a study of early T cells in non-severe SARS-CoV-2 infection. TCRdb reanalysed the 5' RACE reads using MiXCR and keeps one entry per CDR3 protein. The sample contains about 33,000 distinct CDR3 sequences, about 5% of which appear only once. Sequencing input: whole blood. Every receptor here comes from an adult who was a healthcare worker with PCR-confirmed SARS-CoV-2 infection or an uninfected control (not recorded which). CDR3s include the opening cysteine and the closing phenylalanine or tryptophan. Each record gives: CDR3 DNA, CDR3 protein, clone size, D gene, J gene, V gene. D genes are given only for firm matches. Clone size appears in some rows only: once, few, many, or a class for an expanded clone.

cdr3_nt: TGCGCCAGCAGCCTAGGGACTAGCGGGGGGCACTGGGAGCAGTACTTC; cdr3_aa: CASSLGTSGGHWEQYF; clone_size: few; d_call: TRBD2; j_call: TRBJ2-7; v_call: TRBV4-3
cdr3_nt: TGCAGTGCCAGACTAGCGGGGCGGGATGAGCAGTTCTTC; cdr3_aa: CSARLAGRDEQFF; clone_size: many; d_call: TRBD2; j_call: TRBJ2-1; v_call: TRBV20-1
cdr3_nt: TGCAGTGCCCCCTACACAGGGAACTATGGCTACACCTTC; cdr3_aa: CSAPYTGNYGYTF; clone_size: few; d_call: NA; j_call: TRBJ1-2; v_call: TRBV20-1
cdr3_nt: TGTGCCAGCAATCGCCCAGGGAATGGCTACACCTTC; cdr3_aa: CASNRPGNGYTF; clone_size: many; d_call: NA; j_call: TRBJ1-2; v_call: TRBV2
cdr3_nt: TGTGCCAGCAGCCCCGGACAGGGGAGGTTTGCAGATACGCAGTATTTT; cdr3_aa: CASSPGQGRFADTQYF; clone_size: NA; d_call: TRBD1; j_call: TRBJ2-3; v_call: TRBV7-8
cdr3_nt: TGCGCCAGCAGCCAAGATGGCGGCGGCTATGGCTACACCTTC; cdr3_aa: CASSQDGGGYGYTF; clone_size: NA; d_call: NA; j_call: TRBJ1-2; v_call: TRBV4-3
cdr3_nt: TGTGCCAGCAGTTTAATCGGCGGGGCCGAGTATGGCTACACCTTC; cdr3_aa: CASSLIGGAEYGYTF; clone_size: many; d_call: NA; j_call: TRBJ1-2; v_call: TRBV27
cdr3_nt: TGTGCCACTCTCAAGACAGTAGACTATGGCTACACCTTC; cdr3_aa: CATLKTVDYGYTF; clone_size: many; d_call: NA; j_call: TRBJ1-2; v_call: TRBV7-9
cdr3_nt: TGTGCCAGCAGCGTAGAGTTGGATACGCAGTATTTT; cdr3_aa: CASSVELDTQYF; clone_size: many; d_call: NA; j_call: TRBJ2-3; v_call: TRBV9
cdr3_nt: TGTGCCAGTACTCCTCTACCGGGACAGGGTAATCAGCCCCAGCATTTT; cdr3_aa: CASTPLPGQGNQPQHF; clone_size: NA; d_call: TRBD1; j_call: TRBJ1-5; v_call: TRBV19
cdr3_nt: TGTGCCAGCAGTTTTCTGTTGCCCAGCACAGATACGCAGTATTTT; cdr3_aa: CASSFLLPSTDTQYF; clone_size: many; d_call: NA; j_call: TRBJ2-3; v_call: TRBV12-3/TRBV12-4
cdr3_nt: TGCGCCAGCACTAGGTGGAAAAACATTCAGTACTTC; cdr3_aa: CASTRWKNIQYF; clone_size: many; d_call: NA; j_call: TRBJ2-4; v_call: TRBV23-1
cdr3_nt: TGTGCCATCAGGGGAATAGACAATCAGCCCCAGCATTTT; cdr3_aa: CAIRGIDNQPQHF; clone_size: many; d_call: NA; j_call: TRBJ1-5; v_call: TRBV10-3
cdr3_nt: TGTGCCAGCAGCCCCGGGGATAATGGAGAGCAGTACTTC; cdr3_aa: CASSPGDNGEQYF; clone_size: many; d_call: NA; j_call: TRBJ2-7; v_call: TRBV7-6
cdr3_nt: TGCGCCAGCAGAGGAGCAGGGGGCGAAGAAAACGAGCAGTACTTC; cdr3_aa: CASRGAGGEENEQYF; clone_size: many; d_call: TRBD1; j_call: TRBJ2-7; v_call: TRBV5-1
cdr3_nt: TGTGCCAGCAGTCCCCCAAGAGCCACAGATACGCAGTATTTT; cdr3_aa: CASSPPRATDTQYF; clone_size: many; d_call: NA; j_call: TRBJ2-3; v_call: TRBV28
cdr3_nt: TGTGCCAGCAGTGCTCCCAATTCACCCCTCCACTTT; cdr3_aa: CASSAPNSPLHF; clone_size: many; d_call: NA; j_call: TRBJ1-6; v_call: TRBV25-1
cdr3_nt: TGTGCCAGCAGTTGGGGCACGGCCATCTATGGCTACACCTTC; cdr3_aa: CASSWGTAIYGYTF; clone_size: NA; d_call: NA; j_call: TRBJ1-2; v_call: TRBV6-2/TRBV6-3
cdr3_nt: TGTGCCAGCAGTGCAGCTAACTATGGCTACACCTTC; cdr3_aa: CASSAANYGYTF; clone_size: many; d_call: NA; j_call: TRBJ1-2; v_call: TRBV12-3/TRBV12-4
cdr3_nt: TGTGCCAGCAGCCAAGAGGGTGGAGTACCTCAGCCCCAGCATTTT; cdr3_aa: CASSQEGGVPQPQHF; clone_size: many; d_call: NA; j_call: TRBJ1-5; v_call: TRBV4-2
cdr3_nt: TGTGCCAGTAGTATAGATCCCACCCGGACGGCTTTCTTT; cdr3_aa: CASSIDPTRTAFF; clone_size: NA; d_call: NA; j_call: TRBJ1-1; v_call: TRBV19